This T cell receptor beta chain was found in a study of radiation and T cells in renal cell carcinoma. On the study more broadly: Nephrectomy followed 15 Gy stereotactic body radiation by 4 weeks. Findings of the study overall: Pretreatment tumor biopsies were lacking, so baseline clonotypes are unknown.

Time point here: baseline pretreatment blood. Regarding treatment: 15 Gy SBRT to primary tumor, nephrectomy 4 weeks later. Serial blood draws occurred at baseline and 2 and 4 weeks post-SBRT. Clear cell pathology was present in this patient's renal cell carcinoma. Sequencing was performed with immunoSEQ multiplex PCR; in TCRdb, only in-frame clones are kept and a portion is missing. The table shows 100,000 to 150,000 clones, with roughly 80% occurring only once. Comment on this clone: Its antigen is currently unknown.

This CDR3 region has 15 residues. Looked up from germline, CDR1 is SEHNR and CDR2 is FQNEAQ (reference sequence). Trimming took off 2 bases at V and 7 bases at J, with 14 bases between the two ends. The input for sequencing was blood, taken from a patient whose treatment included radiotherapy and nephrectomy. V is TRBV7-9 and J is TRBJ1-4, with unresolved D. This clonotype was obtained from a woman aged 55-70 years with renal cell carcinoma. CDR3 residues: CASSLIGSGTEKLFF. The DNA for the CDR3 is TGTGCCAGCAGCTTAATCGGGTCCGGAACTGAAAAACTGTTTTTT.